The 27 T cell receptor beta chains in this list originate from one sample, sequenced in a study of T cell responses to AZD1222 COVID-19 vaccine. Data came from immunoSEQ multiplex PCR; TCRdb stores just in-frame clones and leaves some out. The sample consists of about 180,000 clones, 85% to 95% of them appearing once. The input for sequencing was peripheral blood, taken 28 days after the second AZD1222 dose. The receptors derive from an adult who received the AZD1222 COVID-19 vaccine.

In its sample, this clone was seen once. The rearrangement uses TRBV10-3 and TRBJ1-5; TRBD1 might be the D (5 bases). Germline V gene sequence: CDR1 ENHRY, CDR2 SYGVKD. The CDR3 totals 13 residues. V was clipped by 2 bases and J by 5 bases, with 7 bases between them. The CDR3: CAISETGDQPQHF. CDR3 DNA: TGTGCCATCAGTGAGACAGGCGATCAGCCCCAGCATTTT.

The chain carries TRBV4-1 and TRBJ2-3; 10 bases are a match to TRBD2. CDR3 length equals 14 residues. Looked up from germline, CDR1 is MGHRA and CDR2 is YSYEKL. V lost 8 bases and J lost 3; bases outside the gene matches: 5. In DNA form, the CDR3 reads TGCGCCAGCGCCCTTAGCGGGGGGACAGATACGCAGTATTTT. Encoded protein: CASALSGGTDTQYF.

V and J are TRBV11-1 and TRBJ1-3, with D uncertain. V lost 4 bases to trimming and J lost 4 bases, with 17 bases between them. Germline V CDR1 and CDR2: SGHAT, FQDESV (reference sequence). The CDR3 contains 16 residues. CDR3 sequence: CASSSGEIVGGNTIYF. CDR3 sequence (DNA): TGTGCCAGCAGCTCCGGAGAAATTGTCGGGGGAAACACCATATATTTT.

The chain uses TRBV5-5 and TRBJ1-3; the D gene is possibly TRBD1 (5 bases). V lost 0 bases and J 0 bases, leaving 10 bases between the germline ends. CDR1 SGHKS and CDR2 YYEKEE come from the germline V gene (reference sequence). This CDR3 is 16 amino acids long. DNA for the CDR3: TGTGCCAGCAGCTTGGTGGGGGGAGACTCTGGAAACACCATATATTTT. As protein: CASSLVGGDSGNTIYF.

CDR3 region: CASSSTDREDYGYTF. CDR3 coding DNA: TGTGCCAGCAGCTCCACGGACAGGGAAGACTATGGCTACACCTTC. This chain joins TRBV11-1 and TRBJ1-2; the match to TRBD1 covers 8 bases. V lost 4 bases, J lost 3 bases, and 7 bases stayed unmatched. CDR1 and CDR2 (germline): SGHAT, FQDESV (reference sequence). The CDR3 consists of 15 residues.

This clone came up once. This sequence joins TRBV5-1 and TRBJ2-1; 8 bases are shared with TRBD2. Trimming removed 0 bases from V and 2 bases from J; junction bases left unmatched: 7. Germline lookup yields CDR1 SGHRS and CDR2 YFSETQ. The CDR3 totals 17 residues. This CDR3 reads CASSLEIAGPTYNEQFF. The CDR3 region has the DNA TGCGCCAGCAGCTTGGAAATAGCGGGGCCAACCTACAATGAGCAGTTCTTC.

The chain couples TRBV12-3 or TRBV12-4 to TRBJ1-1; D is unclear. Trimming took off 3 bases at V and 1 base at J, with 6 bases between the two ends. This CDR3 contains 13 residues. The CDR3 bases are TGTGCCAGCAGTTTCACACAGAACACTGAAGCTTTCTTT. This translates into CASSFTQNTEAFF.

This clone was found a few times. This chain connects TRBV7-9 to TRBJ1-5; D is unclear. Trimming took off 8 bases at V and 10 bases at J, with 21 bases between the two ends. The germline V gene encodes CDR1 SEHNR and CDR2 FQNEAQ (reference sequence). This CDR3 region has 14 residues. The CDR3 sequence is CASLKCRLLSPQHF. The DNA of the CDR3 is TGTGCCAGCCTAAAATGCAGGCTGTTGTCCCCCCAGCATTTT.

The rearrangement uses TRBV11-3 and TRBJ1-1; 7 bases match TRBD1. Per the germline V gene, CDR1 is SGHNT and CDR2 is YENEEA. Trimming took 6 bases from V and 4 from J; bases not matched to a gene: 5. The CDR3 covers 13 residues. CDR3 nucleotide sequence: TGTGCCAGCAGAGACAGGGTGATCACTGAAGCTTTCTTT. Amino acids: CASRDRVITEAFF.

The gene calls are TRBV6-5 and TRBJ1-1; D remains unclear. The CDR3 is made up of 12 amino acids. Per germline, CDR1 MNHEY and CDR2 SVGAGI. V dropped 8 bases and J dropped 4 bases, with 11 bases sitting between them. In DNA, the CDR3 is TGTGCCAGCTTCACTCTTCCCACTGAAGCTTTCTTT. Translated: CASFTLPTEAFF.

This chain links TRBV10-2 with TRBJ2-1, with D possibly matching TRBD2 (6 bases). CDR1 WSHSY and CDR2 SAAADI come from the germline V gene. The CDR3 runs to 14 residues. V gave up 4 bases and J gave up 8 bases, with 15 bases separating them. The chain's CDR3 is CASSGLEGWYEQFF. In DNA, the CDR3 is TGCGCCAGCAGTGGACTAGAGGGTTGGTATGAGCAGTTCTTC.

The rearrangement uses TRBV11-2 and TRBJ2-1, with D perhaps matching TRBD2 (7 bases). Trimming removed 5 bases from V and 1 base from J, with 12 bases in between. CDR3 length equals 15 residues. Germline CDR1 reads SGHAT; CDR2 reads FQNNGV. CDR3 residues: CASSKGGGSYNEQFF. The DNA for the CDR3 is TGTGCCAGCAGCAAAGGGGGGGGATCCTACAATGAGCAGTTCTTC.

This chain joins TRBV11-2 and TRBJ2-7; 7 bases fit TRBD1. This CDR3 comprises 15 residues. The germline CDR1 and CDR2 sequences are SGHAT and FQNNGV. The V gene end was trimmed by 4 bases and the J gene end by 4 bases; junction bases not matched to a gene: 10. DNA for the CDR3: TGTGCCAGCAGCTACCCGGGGACAGTGAATTACGAGCAGTACTTC. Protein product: CASSYPGTVNYEQYF.

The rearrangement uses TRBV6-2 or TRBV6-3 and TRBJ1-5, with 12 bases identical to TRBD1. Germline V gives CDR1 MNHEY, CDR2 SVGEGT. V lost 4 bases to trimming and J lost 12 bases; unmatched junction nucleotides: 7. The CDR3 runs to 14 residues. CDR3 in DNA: TGTGCCAGCAGTTTGGGGACAGGGGGCTTTCGCCAGCATTTT. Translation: CASSLGTGGFRQHF.

Here the CDR3 reads CASSPLVAGYEQYF. The CDR3 DNA sequence: TGTGCCAGCAGCCCATTGGTAGCGGGCTACGAGCAGTACTTC. The chain uses TRBV3-1 (or the pseudogene TRBV3-2) and TRBJ2-7; 7 nucleotides match TRBD2. Germline loops: CDR1 LGHDT, CDR2 YNNKEL (reference sequence). This CDR3 has 14 amino acids. The trim removed 4 bases at V and 3 bases at J, leaving 6 bases unmatched.

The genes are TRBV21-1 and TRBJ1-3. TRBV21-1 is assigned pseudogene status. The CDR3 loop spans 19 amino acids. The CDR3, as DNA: TGTGCCAGCAGCAAAGAATGCTTTGCAAGGTCCTCCTCTGGAAACACCATATATTTT. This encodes CASSKECFARSSSGNTIYF.

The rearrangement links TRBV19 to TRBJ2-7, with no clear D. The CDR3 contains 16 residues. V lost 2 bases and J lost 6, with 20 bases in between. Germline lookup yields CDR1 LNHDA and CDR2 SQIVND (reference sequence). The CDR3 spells CASSIMSSAGFVEQYF. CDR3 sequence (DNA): TGTGCCAGTAGTATAATGAGTTCAGCCGGGTTCGTCGAGCAGTACTTC. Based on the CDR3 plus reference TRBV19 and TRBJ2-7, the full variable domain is DGGITQSPKYLFRKEGQNVTLSCEQNLNHDAMYWYRQDPGQGLRLIYYSQIVNDFQKGDIAEGYSVSREKKESFPLTVTSAQKNPTAFYLCASSIMSSAGFVEQYFGPGTRLTVT.

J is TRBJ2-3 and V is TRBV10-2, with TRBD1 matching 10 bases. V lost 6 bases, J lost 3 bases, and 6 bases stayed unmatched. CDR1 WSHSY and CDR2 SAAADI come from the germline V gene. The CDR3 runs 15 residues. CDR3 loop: CASREDRGLTDTQYF. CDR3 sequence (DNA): TGCGCCAGCAGGGAAGACAGGGGGCTAACAGATACGCAGTATTTT.

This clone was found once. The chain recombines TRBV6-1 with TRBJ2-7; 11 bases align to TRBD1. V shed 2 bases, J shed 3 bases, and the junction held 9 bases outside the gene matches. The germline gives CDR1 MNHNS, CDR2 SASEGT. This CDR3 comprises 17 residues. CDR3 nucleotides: TGTGCCAGCAGTGAACCTTCCGGGACAGGGGGGAGCTACGAGCAGTACTTC. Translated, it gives CASSEPSGTGGSYEQYF.

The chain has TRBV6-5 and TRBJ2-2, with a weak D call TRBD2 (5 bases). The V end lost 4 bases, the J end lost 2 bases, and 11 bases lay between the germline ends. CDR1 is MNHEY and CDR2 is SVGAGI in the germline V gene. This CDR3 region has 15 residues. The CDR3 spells CASSSHSGNTGELFF. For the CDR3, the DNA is TGTGCCAGCAGTTCCCACAGCGGAAACACCGGGGAGCTGTTTTTT.

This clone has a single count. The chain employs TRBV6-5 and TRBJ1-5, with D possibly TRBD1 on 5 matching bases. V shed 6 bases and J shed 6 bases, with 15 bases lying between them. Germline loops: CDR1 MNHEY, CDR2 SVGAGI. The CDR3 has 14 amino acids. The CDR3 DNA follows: TGTGCCAGCAGAACCACAGGCTCCGCTCAGCCCCAGCATTTT. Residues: CASRTTGSAQPQHF.

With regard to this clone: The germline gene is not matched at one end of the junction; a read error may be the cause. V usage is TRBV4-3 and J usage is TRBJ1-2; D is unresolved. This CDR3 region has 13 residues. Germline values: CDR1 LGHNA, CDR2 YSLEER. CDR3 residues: CASSQAPTDAPFF. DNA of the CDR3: TGCGCCAGCAGCCAAGCCCCCACAGACGCACCATTCTTC.

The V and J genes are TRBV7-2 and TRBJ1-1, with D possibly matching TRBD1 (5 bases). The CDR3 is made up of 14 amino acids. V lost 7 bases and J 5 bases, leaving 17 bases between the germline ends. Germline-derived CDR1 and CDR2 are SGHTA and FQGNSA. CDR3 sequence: CASTRAGKETEAFF. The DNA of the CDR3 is TGTGCCAGCACCCGTGCAGGGAAGGAAACTGAAGCTTTCTTT.

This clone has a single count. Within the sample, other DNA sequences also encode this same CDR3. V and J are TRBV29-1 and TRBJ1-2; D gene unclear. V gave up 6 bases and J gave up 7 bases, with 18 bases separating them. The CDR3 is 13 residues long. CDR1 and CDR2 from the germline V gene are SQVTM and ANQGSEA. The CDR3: CSVGDGEGGGYTF. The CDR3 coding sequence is TGCAGCGTAGGTGACGGAGAGGGTGGTGGCTACACCTTC.

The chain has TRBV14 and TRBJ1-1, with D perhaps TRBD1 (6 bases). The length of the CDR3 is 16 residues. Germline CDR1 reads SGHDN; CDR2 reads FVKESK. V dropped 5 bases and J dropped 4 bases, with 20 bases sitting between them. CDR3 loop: CASSYKQGVAGTEAFF. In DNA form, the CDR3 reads TGTGCCAGCAGCTACAAACAGGGCGTCGCTGGCACTGAAGCTTTCTTT.

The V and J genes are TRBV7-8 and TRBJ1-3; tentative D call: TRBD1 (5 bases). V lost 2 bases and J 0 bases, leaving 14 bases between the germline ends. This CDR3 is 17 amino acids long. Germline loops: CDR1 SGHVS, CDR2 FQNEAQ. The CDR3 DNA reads TGTGCCAGCAGCTTATTGGAGGGGTTCAGCTCTGGAAACACCATATATTTT. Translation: CASSLLEGFSSGNTIYF.

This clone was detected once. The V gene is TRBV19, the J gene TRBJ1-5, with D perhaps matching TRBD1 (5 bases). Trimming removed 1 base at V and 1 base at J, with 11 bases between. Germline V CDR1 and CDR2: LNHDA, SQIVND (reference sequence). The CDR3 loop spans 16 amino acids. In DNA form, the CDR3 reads TGTGCCAGTAGTATAGTCGGGGGGAACAGCAATCAGCCCCAGCATTTT. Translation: CASSIVGGNSNQPQHF.